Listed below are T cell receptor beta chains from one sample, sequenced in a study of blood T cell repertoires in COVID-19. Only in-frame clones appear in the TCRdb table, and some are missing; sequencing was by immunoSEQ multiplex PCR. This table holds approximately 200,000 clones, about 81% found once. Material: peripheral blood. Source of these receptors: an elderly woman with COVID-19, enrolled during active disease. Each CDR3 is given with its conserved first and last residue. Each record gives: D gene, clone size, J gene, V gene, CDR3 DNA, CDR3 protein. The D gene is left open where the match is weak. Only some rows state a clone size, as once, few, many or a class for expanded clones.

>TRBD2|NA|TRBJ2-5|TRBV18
TGTGCCAGCTCACCGACGGGGGGGAAAGAGACCCAGTACTTC
CASSPTGGKETQYF
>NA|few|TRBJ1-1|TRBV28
TGTGCCAGCTCGCGCCGGGGTTACACTGAAGCTTTCTTT
CASSRRGYTEAFF
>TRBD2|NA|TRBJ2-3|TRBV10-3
TGTGCCTCCCGGGAGGGATCGGATACGCAGTATTTT
CASREGSDTQYF
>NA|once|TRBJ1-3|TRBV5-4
TGTGCCAGCAGCTCTGGACAGTCCTCCGCTGGAAACACCATATATTTT
CASSSGQSSAGNTIYF
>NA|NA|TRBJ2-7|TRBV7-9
TGTGCCAGCAGCCCTGACATAAACCACTACGAGCAGTACTTC
CASSPDINHYEQYF
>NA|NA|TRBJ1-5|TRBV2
TGTGCCAGCAGTCCTTATCACGGGGAGGAACAGCCCCAGCATTTT
CASSPYHGEEQPQHF
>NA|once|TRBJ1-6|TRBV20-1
TGCAGTGCTAGTCCGGGAGGATATAATTCACCCCTCCACTTT
CSASPGGYNSPLHF
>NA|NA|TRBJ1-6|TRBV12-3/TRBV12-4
TGTGCCAGCAGTTTTTTCAGGGATTCACCCCTCCACTTT
CASSFFRDSPLHF
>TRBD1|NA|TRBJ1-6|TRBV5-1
TGCGCCAGCAGCTCGTTACAGGGGCGCGGATCACCCCTCCACTTT
CASSSLQGRGSPLHF
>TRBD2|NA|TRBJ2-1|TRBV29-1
TGCAGCGTTGACGGGACTAAATACGGTGAGCAGTTCTTC
CSVDGTKYGEQFF
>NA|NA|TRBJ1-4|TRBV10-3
TGTGCCACGACCGACAGGTCGGAAGAAAAACTGTTTTTT
CATTDRSEEKLFF
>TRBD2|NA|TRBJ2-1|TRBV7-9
TGTGCCAGCAGAAAGGGCTGGACTAGCGACTACAATGAGCAGTTCTTC
CASRKGWTSDYNEQFF
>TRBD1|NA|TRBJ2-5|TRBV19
TGTGCCAGTAGTACAACAGGGGGCTGGGAGACCCAGTACTTC
CASSTTGGWETQYF
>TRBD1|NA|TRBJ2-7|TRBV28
TGTGCCAGCAGTGTGCCTGCAGGGGGCTCCTACGAGCAGTACTTC
CASSVPAGGSYEQYF
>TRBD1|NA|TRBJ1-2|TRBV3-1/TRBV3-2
TGTGCCAGCAGCCAAGCGGGAGACAGGGGACCCCTCTATGGCTACACCTTC
CASSQAGDRGPLYGYTF
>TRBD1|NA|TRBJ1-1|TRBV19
TGTGCCAGTAGTATATGGGGACAGGGAGATACTGAAGCTTTCTTT
CASSIWGQGDTEAFF
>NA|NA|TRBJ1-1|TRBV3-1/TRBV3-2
TGTGCCAGCAGCCAACAGGGGAACACTGAAGCTTTCTTT
CASSQQGNTEAFF